These 2 T cell receptor beta chains originate from one sample sequenced in a study of blood T cell repertoires in COVID-19. Only in-frame clones appear in the TCRdb table, and some are missing; sequencing was by immunoSEQ multiplex PCR. The table shows some 450,000 clones, with roughly 89% occurring only once. Sample: peripheral blood. The receptors originated from a man between 18 and 35 years old with COVID-19, enrolled during active disease.

The chain carries TRBV10-3 and TRBJ2-3; possible D gene TRBD2, 5 bases. CDR1 ENHRY and CDR2 SYGVKD come from the germline V gene. The CDR3 length is 12 residues. The V and J ends lost 3 bases and 10 bases respectively, with 11 bases between them. CDR3 in amino acids: CAISDLGRAQYF. The CDR3 coding sequence is TGTGCCATCAGTGATTTAGGGAGAGCGCAGTATTTT.

CDR3 sequence: CASSQPGPGTEAFF. In nucleotides, the CDR3 is TGTGCCAGCAGCCAACCCGGTCCGGGCACTGAAGCTTTCTTT. J is TRBJ1-1 and V is TRBV3-1 (or the pseudogene TRBV3-2); D unclear. The ends were cut back, 2 bases at V and 4 bases at J, with 11 bases in the middle. The CDR3 sequence is 14 residues long. Germline values: CDR1 LGHDT, CDR2 YNNKEL (reference sequence).